This T cell receptor beta chain was identified during a study of cytomegalovirus exposure and HLA in healthy donors. The study's findings and limits: Common viral pathogens seemed to be connected with several of the most significant clusters, according to a later analysis.

Germline CDR1 LNHDA, CDR2 SQIVND (reference sequence). Germline trimming cut 2 bases from V and 5 bases from J; bases unmatched to any gene: 6. This CDR3 spans 15 amino acids. The PCR made use of 60 Vbeta and 13 Jbeta primers. Measured with immunoSEQ multiplex PCR; TCRdb has only the in-frame clones, and not every one. The sample carries some 130,000 clones, more than 65% recorded once. Remarks on this clone: Its antigen is undetermined.

This receptor was obtained from a male donor in good health and CMV-seropositive. Sequencing used PBMCs. J is TRBJ2-1 and V is TRBV19; 7 bases align to TRBD1. Here the CDR3 reads CASSIMAGGNNEQFF. The CDR3 DNA reads as TGTGCCAGTAGTATAATGGCAGGGGGAAACAATGAGCAGTTCTTC. Complete variable domain (other parts from reference TRBV19 and TRBJ2-1): DGGITQSPKYLFRKEGQNVTLSCEQNLNHDAMYWYRQDPGQGLRLIYYSQIVNDFQKGDIAEGYSVSREKKESFPLTVTSAQKNPTAFYLCASSIMAGGNNEQFFGPGTRLTVL.